This entry lists 10 T cell receptor beta chains sequenced from one sample in a study of T cells after posttransplantation cyclophosphamide. Sequencing used immunoSEQ multiplex PCR; TCRdb keeps in-frame clones, though not all of them. The counts give 25,000 to 35,000 clones, none of them seen only once; under 5.5% is held by the top ten. The material sequenced was PBMCs. The receptors come from a woman in her 30s in good health and a related stem cell transplant donor.

Ten or more counts support this clone. CDR3 amino acids: CASSFGTGGGETQYF. In DNA, the CDR3 is TGTGCCAGCAGTTTCGGGACAGGGGGTGGGGAGACCCAGTACTTC. This sequence joins TRBV2 and TRBJ2-5; 11 positions match TRBD1. Germline V gene lookup returns CDR1 SNHLY and CDR2 FYNNEI. The CDR3 totals 15 residues. With V trimmed by 5 bases and J by 5 bases, 7 bases remained unmatched.

The V and J genes are TRBV6-5 and TRBJ1-2, with 7 bases aligning to TRBD1. In germline, CDR1 is MNHEY, CDR2 SVGAGI. The CDR3 is 14 amino acids. The V and J ends lost 6 bases and 1 base, in that order; junction bases with no gene match: 5. CDR3 in DNA: TGTGCCAGCAGCCTAAGACAGGGTAACTATGGCTACACCTTC. Its protein is CASSLRQGNYGYTF.

This clone was detected ten times or more. This chain joins TRBV5-4 and TRBJ2-1, with 7 nucleotides matching TRBD2. Germline V gene lookup returns CDR1 SGHNT and CDR2 YYREEE (reference sequence). The CDR3 is made up of 16 amino acids. Losses at the gene ends were 2 bases for V and 5 bases for J; bases not matched to a gene: 10. CDR3 DNA sequence: TGTGCCAGCAGCTTAAATCGGTGGGAGGGGAACAATGAGCAGTTCTTC. Protein: CASSLNRWEGNNEQFF.

This clone occurred a few times. The gene calls are TRBV6-5 and TRBJ1-1; D not certain. The V end was cut by 4 bases, the J end by 11 bases, with 17 bases between. The CDR3 totals 13 residues. Germline CDR1 and CDR2: MNHEY and SVGAGI. This CDR3 reads CASSLDQASSAFF. In DNA, the CDR3 is TGTGCCAGCAGTTTGGATCAGGCTTCGAGCGCTTTCTTT.

This clone appeared many times. V gene TRBV4-3 combines with J gene TRBJ1-2; D is unresolved. The germline V gene has CDR1 LGHNA and CDR2 YSLEER. The V gene lost 1 base and the J gene lost 2 bases, with 11 bases spanning the gap. This CDR3 is 15 amino acids long. The CDR3 DNA sequence: TGCGCCAGCAGCCAAGTACACGACGGGAACTATGGCTACACCTTC. Protein sequence: CASSQVHDGNYGYTF.

This clone came up a few times. The chain is built from TRBV5-1 and TRBJ2-2; 12 nucleotides align to TRBD1. The CDR3 runs 16 residues. V lost 4 bases to trimming and J lost 4 bases; unmatched junction nucleotides: 5. Germline-derived CDR1 and CDR2 are SGHRS and YFSETQ. The CDR3 reads CASSGGTGGFTGELFF. The CDR3 coding sequence is TGCGCCAGCAGCGGAGGGACAGGGGGCTTCACCGGGGAGCTGTTTTTT.

This clone was found many times. The chain employs TRBV19 and TRBJ1-6; a possible D gene is TRBD1 (6 bases). Deletions cut 5 bases from V and 10 bases from J, with 21 bases between. Germline loops: CDR1 LNHDA, CDR2 SQIVND (reference sequence). This CDR3 spans 16 amino acids. The CDR3 reads CASSLPTGNFGSPLHF. CDR3 sequence (DNA): TGTGCCAGTAGTTTACCGACAGGAAACTTCGGGTCACCCCTCCACTTT.

This clone has only a few counts. The chain recombines TRBV9 with TRBJ1-2, with 7 nucleotides matching TRBD1. CDR1 and CDR2 (germline): SGDLS, YYNGEE. The CDR3 runs to 13 residues. V trimming: 4 bases; J trimming: 10 bases; junction bases outside the gene matches: 10. The CDR3 DNA reads TGTGCCAGCAGCCCGAGACAGGGAGGGAACTACACCTTC. Amino acids: CASSPRQGGNYTF.

This clone was detected ten times or more. The chain uses TRBV5-4 and TRBJ1-6, with a possible D match to TRBD1 (6 bases). V was cut by 0 bases and J by 0 bases, with 10 bases left in between. The CDR3 runs to 17 residues. Germline loops: CDR1 SGHNT, CDR2 YYREEE (reference sequence). As DNA, the CDR3 is TGTGCCAGCAGCTTGGGGGGAGGGGGCTCCTATAATTCACCCCTCCACTTT. Translated: CASSLGGGGSYNSPLHF.

In this sample, this clone turned up many times. The rearrangement uses TRBV18 and TRBJ2-7; a weak D match, TRBD1 (5 bases). This CDR3 has 13 residues. CDR1 is KGHSH and CDR2 is LQKENI in the germline V gene. Trimming cost V 3 bases and J 3 bases, with 9 bases left between them. The CDR3 region has the DNA TGTGCCAGCTCACCCGGACACGGCTACGAGCAGTACTTC. As protein: CASSPGHGYEQYF. Drawing the rest from reference TRBV18 and TRBJ2-7, the complete variable domain is NAGVMQNPRHLVRRRGQEARLRCSPMKGHSHVYWYRQLPEEGLKFMVYLQKENIIDESGMPKERFSAEFPKEGPSILRIQQVVRGDSAAYFCASSPGHGYEQYFGPGTRLTVT.